This T cell receptor (beta chain) was sequenced during a study of identical twins. General study points: For cord blood, abundant beta clonotypes had fewer insertions, unlike memory repertoires, which showed none.

Via MiXCR, TCRdb re-called the 5' RACE reads, giving one row per CDR3 protein. The sample lists just over 500,000 distinct CDR3 sequences; 22% were seen once. Trimming stripped 11 bases from V and 3 bases from J, with 17 bases between. Germline loops: CDR1 SEHNR, CDR2 FQNEAQ (reference sequence). The CDR3 runs to 15 residues. This clonotype came up a few times. Its specificity is not known. This sample also belongs to another study, concerning T cells expressing NK-cell markers.

Sequenced input: CD4+ T cells sorted from blood. The TCR was taken from a woman aged 18-29 years in good health. The chain carries TRBV7-9 and TRBJ2-6; the D call may be TRBD1 or TRBD2 (5 bases each). The CDR3 DNA reads TGTGCCTCCAAATCCGGGACGGTTGGGGCCAACGTCCTGACTTTC. It yields the protein CASKSGTVGANVLTF.